This TCR beta chain appears in the sequencing data of a study of response to subunit inactivated influenza vaccine. The study, taken as a whole, reports: It was suggested by the authors that few new T cells are recruited by each seasonal influenza vaccination.

This CDR3 has 14 residues. Deletions cut 0 bases from V and 4 bases from J, with 10 bases between. CDR1 is SGHRS, CDR2 YFSETQ, per germline. On this clonotype: Its antigen is currently unknown.

TCRdb redid the calling of the RT-PCR reads with MiXCR, one entry per CDR3 protein. There are almost 250,000 distinct CDR3 sequences in the sample; 10% to 15% occur only once, and 7.8% lies in the top ten. The sample was non-naive T cells sorted from PBMCs, taken around 15 days before vaccination. The J gene is TRBJ2-5, the V gene TRBV5-1, with a tentative D call TRBD1 (5 bases). The receptor comes from a man aged 45-65 years who received an inactivated influenza vaccine. The CDR3: CASSLVGRGETQYF. The CDR3 DNA sequence: TGCGCCAGCAGCTTGGTGGGGCGAGGAGAGACCCAGTACTTC. Looking up the rest from reference TRBV5-1 and TRBJ2-5 gives the full variable domain: KAGVTQTPRYLIKTRGQQVTLSCSPISGHRSVSWYQQTPGQGLQFLFEYFSETQRNKGNFPGRFSGRQFSNSRSEMNVSTLELGDSALYLCASSLVGRGETQYFGPGTRLLVL.